These 28 T cell receptor beta chains were sequenced from one sample in a study of shared clonotypes between healthy human individuals. The table came from immunoSEQ multiplex PCR; TCRdb's copy has only in-frame clones and leaves some out. The profile shows some 580,000 clones, roughly 98% of them singletons. The naive CD8 subset, CD45RO-negative cells positively selected for CCR7, excluded terminally differentiated effector memory CD45RA+ cells. The specimen sequenced was naive CD8+ T cells sorted from blood. The receptor set was obtained from a man between 25 and 39 years old in good health.

Here the CDR3 DNA reads TGCGCCAGCAGCCAATTGAACACTGAAGCTTTCTTT. It yields the protein CASSQLNTEAFF. This chain links TRBV4-1 with TRBJ1-1; the D is unclear. V shed 2 bases and J shed 0 bases, with 1 base lying between them. CDR3 size: 12 residues. Per the germline V gene, CDR1 is MGHRA and CDR2 is YSYEKL.

The chain is built from TRBV5-1 and TRBJ1-4; TRBD1 matches at 9 bases. J was trimmed by 7 bases and V by 3 bases; bases with no gene match: 13. CDR1 and CDR2 (germline): SGHRS, YFSETQ. The CDR3 covers 17 residues. CDR3 amino acids: CASSSVGQGRGGEKLFF. CDR3 coding DNA: TGCGCCAGCAGCTCAGTCGGACAGGGGAGAGGTGGTGAAAAACTGTTTTTT.

The chain recombines TRBV9 with TRBJ2-3; D possibly corresponds to TRBD2 (5 bases). Germline V gives CDR1 SGDLS, CDR2 YYNGEE. The CDR3 has 16 amino acids. V lost 3 bases, J lost 0 bases, and 14 bases lay in between. The CDR3, as DNA: TGTGCCAGCAGCGGGGCCGGACTGATTAGCACAGATACGCAGTATTTT. This translates into CASSGAGLISTDTQYF.

The V gene is TRBV9, the J gene TRBJ2-7, with D perhaps matching TRBD2 (6 bases). Trimming cost V 4 bases and J 4 bases, with 18 bases left between them. The CDR3 length is 15 residues. Germline V lookup: CDR1 SGDLS, CDR2 YYNGEE. CDR3 amino acids: CASSRWWGDGYEQYF. The CDR3 DNA sequence: TGTGCCAGCAGCCGCTGGTGGGGGGACGGGTACGAGCAGTACTTC.

The rearrangement uses TRBV9 and TRBJ2-6; TRBD1 matches 9 bases. This CDR3 is built from 18 residues. Germline V gene data show CDR1 as SGDLS and CDR2 as YYNGEE. V dropped 2 bases and J dropped 1; count of bases not matched to a gene: 7. Written as DNA, the CDR3 is TGTGCCAGCAGCGTCCCGGGACAGGGACGTTCTGGGGCCAACGTCCTGACTTTC. Its translation: CASSVPGQGRSGANVLTF.

The chain combines TRBV6-5 with TRBJ2-7; 8 positions match TRBD1. The CDR3 is 15 residues long. The V segment lost 5 bases and the J segment 3 bases; nucleotides outside the gene matches: 9. Germline lookup yields CDR1 MNHEY and CDR2 SVGAGI. The CDR3 region has the DNA TGTGCCAGCAGTATGAGGACAGGGAGTTTCTACGAGCAGTACTTC. Protein: CASSMRTGSFYEQYF.

V gene TRBV4-1 combines with J gene TRBJ2-4; no clear D gene. The germline V gene encodes CDR1 MGHRA and CDR2 YSYEKL. V lost 1 base and J lost 4, with 8 bases in between. This CDR3 is built from 14 residues. The CDR3 region has the DNA TGCGCCAGCAGCCAAGGGCAATGGAAAAACATTCAGTACTTC. Translation gives CASSQGQWKNIQYF.

This chain links TRBV11-2 with TRBJ2-2; D gene uncertain. This CDR3 has 11 amino acids. V lost 5 bases and J lost 9, with 7 bases in between. In germline, CDR1 is SGHAT, CDR2 FQNNGV. The CDR3: CASSAQRELFF. The CDR3 bases are TGTGCCAGCAGCGCCCAGAGGGAGCTGTTTTTT.

The chain joins TRBV7-6 to TRBJ2-7, with 11 bases identical to TRBD2. This CDR3 has 15 residues. Germline V gene sequence: CDR1 SGHVS, CDR2 FNYEAQ. The V gene end was trimmed by 0 bases and the J gene end by 6 bases; junction bases not matched to a gene: 4. The CDR3 DNA reads TGTGCCAGCAGCTTAGCACTAGCGGGAGAGGGCGAGCAGTACTTC. Its protein is CASSLALAGEGEQYF.

The V gene is TRBV9, the J gene TRBJ2-7, with 11 bases aligning to TRBD2. From germline, CDR1 is SGDLS and CDR2 YYNGEE. The CDR3 is 16 amino acids. The V gene end was trimmed by 2 bases and the J gene end by 4 bases; junction bases not matched to a gene: 8. CDR3 amino acids: CASSVTSASGRYEQYF. CDR3 DNA sequence: TGTGCCAGCAGCGTTACCAGTGCTAGCGGGAGGTACGAGCAGTACTTC. The variable domain in full, with the rest retrieved from reference TRBV9 and TRBJ2-7, is DSGVTQTPKHLITATGQRVTLRCSPRSGDLSVYWYQQSLDQGLQFLIQYYNGEERAKGNILERFSAQQFPDLHSELNLSSLELGDSALYFCASSVTSASGRYEQYFGPGTRLTVT.

The chain has TRBV6-5 and TRBJ2-2, with D unclear. Trimming took off 6 bases at V and 2 bases at J, with 7 bases between the two ends. From germline, CDR1 is MNHEY and CDR2 SVGAGI. The CDR3 is 13 amino acids. The DNA of the CDR3 is TGTGCCAGCAGGGACGATAACACCGGGGAGCTGTTTTTT. This codes for CASRDDNTGELFF.

This chain links TRBV9 with TRBJ2-1; 9 bases match TRBD1. The germline CDR1 and CDR2 sequences are SGDLS and YYNGEE. The CDR3 covers 15 residues. V lost 3 bases to trimming and J lost 8 bases; unmatched junction nucleotides: 9. The CDR3, as DNA: TGTGCCAGCAGCGCCCCGGGACAGGGTTTCGATGAGCAGTTCTTC. This codes for CASSAPGQGFDEQFF.

The chain combines TRBV27 with TRBJ2-7; unclear D gene. Trimming pared 8 bases from V and 4 bases from J, leaving 6 bases between. This CDR3 is built from 10 residues. The germline CDR1 and CDR2 sequences are MNHEY and SMNVEV (reference sequence). The CDR3 protein is CASWGYEQYF. CDR3 in DNA: TGTGCCAGCTGGGGTTACGAGCAGTACTTC.

The table lists this clone with a count of one. The chain is built from TRBV30 and TRBJ2-7; D is possibly TRBD2 (6 bases). Germline V gene data show CDR1 as GTSNPN and CDR2 as SVGIG (reference sequence). This CDR3 has 13 residues. The V gene lost 1 base and the J gene lost 4 bases, with 11 bases spanning the gap. CDR3 amino acids: CAWSAGRRYEQYF. The CDR3 DNA sequence: TGTGCCTGGAGTGCCGGGAGACGGTACGAGCAGTACTTC.

This chain joins TRBV29-1 and TRBJ1-1; D possibly corresponds to TRBD1 (5 bases). CDR1 SQVTM and CDR2 ANQGSEA come from the germline V gene. The V gene lost 7 bases and the J gene lost 0 bases, with 18 bases spanning the gap. The CDR3 is 15 residues long. The CDR3: CSGGVREGMNTEAFF. CDR3 DNA: TGCAGCGGGGGAGTCCGGGAGGGGATGAACACTGAAGCTTTCTTT. Looking up the rest from reference TRBV29-1 and TRBJ1-1 gives the full variable domain: SAVISQKPSRDICQRGTSLTIQCQVDSQVTMMFWYRQQPGQSLTLIATANQGSEATYESGFVIDKFPISRPNLTFSTLTVSNMSPEDSSIYLCSGGVREGMNTEAFFGQGTRLTVV.

The rearrangement joins TRBV25-1 to TRBJ1-1; D uncertain. The V end was cut by 1 base, the J end by 8 bases, with 17 bases between. This CDR3 region has 15 residues. Germline V lookup: CDR1 MGHDK, CDR2 SYGVNS. The chain's CDR3 is CASSESGSAYKEAFF. CDR3 sequence (DNA): TGTGCCAGCAGTGAATCCGGTTCGGCATATAAAGAAGCTTTCTTT.

This clone is a singleton in its sample. The V gene is TRBV2, the J gene TRBJ2-1; weak D call: TRBD2 (5 bases). The CDR3 totals 10 residues. Per germline, CDR1 SNHLY and CDR2 FYNNEI. V lost 4 bases to trimming and J lost 14 bases, with 9 bases between them. CDR3 in amino acids: CASSGQREFF. The DNA for the CDR3 is TGTGCCAGCAGTGGGCAGAGGGAGTTCTTC.

In nucleotides, the CDR3 is TGTGCCTGGGTCTCCGAGTGGGCAGATACGCAGTATTTT. Its translation: CAWVSEWADTQYF. The chain combines TRBV30 with TRBJ2-3; D not resolved. The CDR3 has 13 residues. Germline V lookup: CDR1 GTSNPN, CDR2 SVGIG (reference sequence). Trimming took 5 bases from V and 4 from J, leaving 13 bases between them.

The chain joins TRBV4-3 to TRBJ2-7; 11 nucleotides agree with TRBD1. V was pared by 4 bases and J by 4 bases, with 6 bases of the junction left unmatched. The germline V gene has CDR1 LGHNA and CDR2 YSLEER. The CDR3 sequence is 15 residues long. The CDR3 loop reads CASSRSDRGRYEQYF. For the CDR3, the DNA is TGCGCCAGCAGCCGATCGGACAGGGGGCGATACGAGCAGTACTTC.

This chain connects TRBV9 to TRBJ2-7; TRBD2 aligns across 8 bases. Trimming at V came to 1 base and at J to 0 bases, leaving 3 bases not matched to a gene. The CDR3 consists of 15 residues. CDR1 SGDLS and CDR2 YYNGEE come from the germline V gene. CDR3: CASSVRGGSSYEQYF. The CDR3, as DNA: TGTGCCAGCAGCGTACGGGGGGGTAGCTCCTACGAGCAGTACTTC.

J is TRBJ2-7 and V is TRBV7-9; 10 bases match TRBD2. The V gene's germline CDR1 is SEHNR and CDR2 FQNEAQ (reference sequence). J lost 4 bases, V lost 3 bases, and 18 bases had no gene match. The CDR3 is made up of 19 amino acids. CDR3 nucleotides: TGTGCCAGCAGCTTCGACGTGTTGGGGGCTAGCGGGAGAATTTACGAGCAGTACTTC. This encodes CASSFDVLGASGRIYEQYF.

The V call is TRBV29-1, the J call TRBJ1-4, with unresolved D. The CDR3 sequence is 13 residues long. The germline V and J ends were trimmed by 7 bases and 5 bases, with 14 bases remaining between them. The germline V gene has CDR1 SQVTM and CDR2 ANQGSEA. The CDR3 DNA reads TGCAGCGGTCTAGTGGGGAGGAATGAAAAACTGTTTTTT. Its protein is CSGLVGRNEKLFF.

J is TRBJ2-7 and V is TRBV27; D not resolved. The CDR3 consists of 13 residues. The ends were cut back, 3 bases at V and 2 bases at J, with 8 bases in the middle. In germline, CDR1 is MNHEY, CDR2 SMNVEV (reference sequence). CDR3 in amino acids: CASSFGRPYEQYF. The CDR3 coding sequence is TGTGCCAGCAGTTTCGGCAGACCCTACGAGCAGTACTTC.

The genes are TRBV14 and TRBJ2-7, with D perhaps TRBD1 or TRBD2 (5 bases each). There are 15 residues in the CDR3. V dropped 0 bases and J dropped 2 bases, with 11 bases sitting between them. The germline V gene encodes CDR1 SGHDN and CDR2 FVKESK. The CDR3 region is CASSQDVWGPYEQYF. The CDR3, as DNA: TGTGCCAGCAGCCAAGATGTCTGGGGACCCTACGAGCAGTACTTC.

This rearrangement joins TRBV7-6 to TRBJ2-2, with D unresolved. CDR3 length: 13 residues. The germline V and J ends were trimmed by 5 bases and 6 bases, with 10 bases remaining between them. Germline V gene lookup returns CDR1 SGHVS and CDR2 FNYEAQ. CDR3 coding DNA: TGTGCCAGCAGCACAAATATCGCCGGGGAGCTGTTTTTT. It translates to CASSTNIAGELFF.

J is TRBJ2-1 and V is TRBV5-6; 9 bases are a match to TRBD2. V lost 9 bases, J lost 0 bases, and 4 bases stayed unmatched. Germline CDR1 is SGHDT and CDR2 is YYEEEE. The CDR3 is 14 amino acids. The CDR3: CANLAGRSYNEQFF. As DNA, the CDR3 is TGTGCCAACCTAGCGGGACGCTCCTACAATGAGCAGTTCTTC.

V gene TRBV29-1 combines with J gene TRBJ2-7; TRBD2 matches 14 bases. The CDR3 is 14 residues long. With 4 bases clipped from V and 3 bases from J, the junction kept 2 bases outside the gene matches. Germline V gives CDR1 SQVTM, CDR2 ANQGSEA. The CDR3 bases are TGCAGCGTTGCAGGGACTAGCGGGAGCTACGAGCAGTACTTC. Protein: CSVAGTSGSYEQYF.

The DNA for the CDR3 is TGTGCCAGCAGCTCGAACACGGGGGTGGACCAGTTCTTC. This sequence encodes CASSSNTGVDQFF. V gene TRBV13 combines with J gene TRBJ2-1; the D gene is possibly TRBD2 (6 bases). From germline, CDR1 is PRHDT and CDR2 FYEKMQ (reference sequence). The V and J ends lost 4 bases and 13 bases respectively, with 17 bases between them. This CDR3 comprises 13 residues.